The clone carrying this T cell receptor beta chain was seen a few times. This entry is derived from a study of T cells after yellow fever vaccination. Whole-study results and caveats: Reappearance after the booster was seen for most primary-vaccination clones, at 95% to 98% CD4 and around 88% CD8.

Trimming took off 0 bases at V and 0 bases at J, with 7 bases between the two ends. This CDR3 is built from 15 residues. One entry per CDR3 protein results from TCRdb running MiXCR on the 5' RACE reads. The data hold roughly 85,000 distinct CDR3 sequences, with roughly 13% observed a single time. The sample was CD8+ T cells not binding an NS4B(214-222) dextramer, sorted from PBMCs, taken roughly 23 days after the first yellow fever vaccination. This chain uses TRBV12-3 or TRBV12-4 with TRBJ2-3; the D is unclear. The TCR originated in a man aged 18 to 30 who received the YFV17D yellow fever vaccine. DNA of the CDR3: TGTGCCAGCAGTTTAGCGGAGCCTAGCACAGATACGCAGTATTTT. The encoded protein is CASSLAEPSTDTQYF.